The entry below gives a single T cell receptor beta chain sequence along with its context. Its target antigen remains unknown. No base quality information exists; no much larger clone differs at one position. At study entry, adolescents were screened for latent tuberculosis infection by tuberculin skin test and QuantiFERON-TB GOLD In-Tube IGRA. Unsorted cryopreserved PBMC were immunosequenced, covering on average approximately 98,000 T cells per clinical donor. Eleven high schools in the Worcester region of the Western Cape, South Africa, served as enrollment sites for adolescents aged 12 to 18 years. Ten M. tuberculosis-infected and around ten uninfected adolescents were selected with matching for age and sex. PBMC from adolescents were isolated by density centrifugation from freshly drawn heparinized blood and then cryopreserved. The sample originates from a study of T cells in tuberculosis (dated by TCRdb to between 2018 and 2020). For the wider study: The study combined CD1B tetramers and high-throughput TCR immunosequencing to characterize T cells specific for the mycobacterial lipid antigen glucose monomycolate (GMM). IGRA-negative adolescents, IGRA-positive adolescents with latent tuberculosis and adults with active tuberculosis, more than 9 per group, were compared in a South African clinical cohort.

What the authors observed across the whole study: Using GEM motif frequencies, a classifier achieved approximately 75% accuracy, whereas a classifier built on the diverse GMM-specific repertoire got to roughly 90% accuracy (AUROC roughly 0.9). Active tuberculosis TCR-alpha repertoires showed smaller mean NN-distances to GMM-specific TCRs than IGRA-negative controls, suggesting clonal expansion of these TCRs. Smaller NN-distances were partly driven by shorter CDR3-alpha lengths in active tuberculosis patients, and statistical significance was not reached for the TCR-beta difference. Clinical samples were chosen by availability of cryopreserved specimens, and active tuberculosis cases were adults while controls were adolescents.

Looking up the germline V gene (reference sequence) yields CDR1 SGHNT and CDR2 YYREEE. V was cut back by 1 base and J by 7 bases, leaving a gap of 14 bases between them. The CDR3 measures 15 amino acids from cysteine to phenylalanine. The sequence is cut down to CDR3 DNA, 45 bases in frame from base 1. TCR libraries were generated with the immunoSEQ multiplex PCR assay, using TCR-beta and/or TCR-alpha/delta assays for each sample. The amplified TCR libraries were sequenced using the Illumina high-throughput platform. The authors processed their data as follows. Clustering and dimensionality reduction relied on pairwise TCRdist distances among GMM-specific receptors from T cells that were either sorted ex vivo or expanded in vitro. Each clinical repertoire was scored by mean NN-distance, the average TCRdist to the nearest 10% of tetramer-positive reference sequences. GEM TCR motif frequency was calculated as the fraction of unique TCRs that matched known GEM sequences in V/J usage and CDR3 length. Linear discriminant analysis with leave-one-out cross-validation, implemented in scikit-learn, was used to classify active tuberculosis. Entries here come from immuneACCESS through TCRdb and include only in-frame sequences with V and J called. Some clones fail to appear in such tables; in the studies checked, an unresolved V gene covers under half of the shortfall, and the cause of the remainder is unknown. V, J and clone size derive from that table, while D and trimming were established from the DNA sequence. This sample lists around 38,000 clones; 95% were detected once. About 3.8% of the sample lies in the top ten.

The sequenced sample was PBMCs. This receptor was obtained from a donor aged 10 to 29 with latent tuberculosis or without tuberculosis infection. The chain employs TRBV5-4 and TRBJ1-4; the D gene is not confidently resolved. The CDR3 protein: CASSLMGTRGEKLFF. At the DNA level, the sequence is TGTGCCAGCAGCTTGATGGGTACCCGGGGTGAAAAACTGTTTTTT.